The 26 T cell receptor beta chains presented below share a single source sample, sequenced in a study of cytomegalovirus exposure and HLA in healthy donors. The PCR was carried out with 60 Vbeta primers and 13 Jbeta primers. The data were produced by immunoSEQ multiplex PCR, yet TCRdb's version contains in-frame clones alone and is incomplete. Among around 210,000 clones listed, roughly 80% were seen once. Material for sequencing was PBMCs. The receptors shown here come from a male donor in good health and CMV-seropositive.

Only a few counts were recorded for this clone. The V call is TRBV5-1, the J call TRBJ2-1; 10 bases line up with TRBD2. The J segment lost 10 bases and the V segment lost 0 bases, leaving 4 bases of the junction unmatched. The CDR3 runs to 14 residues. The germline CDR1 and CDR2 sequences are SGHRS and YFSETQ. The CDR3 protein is CASSLALAGAEQFF. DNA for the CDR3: TGCGCCAGCAGCTTGGCCCTAGCGGGGGCAGAGCAGTTCTTC.

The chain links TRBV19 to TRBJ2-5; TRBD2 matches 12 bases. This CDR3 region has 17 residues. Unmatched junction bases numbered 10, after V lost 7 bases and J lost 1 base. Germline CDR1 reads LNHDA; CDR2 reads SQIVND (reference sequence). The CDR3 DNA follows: TGTGCCAGTAACAACCCCCTAGCGGGAGGGCCCCAAGAGACCCAGTACTTC. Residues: CASNNPLAGGPQETQYF.

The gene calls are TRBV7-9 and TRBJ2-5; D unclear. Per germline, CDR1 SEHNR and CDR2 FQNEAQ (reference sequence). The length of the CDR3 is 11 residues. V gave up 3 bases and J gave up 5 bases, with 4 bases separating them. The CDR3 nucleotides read TGTGCCAGCAGCTTCGGGGAGACCCAGTACTTC. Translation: CASSFGETQYF.

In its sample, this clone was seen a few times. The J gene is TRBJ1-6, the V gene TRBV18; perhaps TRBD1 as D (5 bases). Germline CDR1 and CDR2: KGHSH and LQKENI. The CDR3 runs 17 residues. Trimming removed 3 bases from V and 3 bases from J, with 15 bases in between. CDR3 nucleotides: TGTGCCAGCTCACCCCTTGGGGGGGATAGCTATAATTCACCCCTCCACTTT. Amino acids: CASSPLGGDSYNSPLHF. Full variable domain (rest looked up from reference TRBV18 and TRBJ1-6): NAGVMQNPRHLVRRRGQEARLRCSPMKGHSHVYWYRQLPEEGLKFMVYLQKENIIDESGMPKERFSAEFPKEGPSILRIQQVVRGDSAAYFCASSPLGGDSYNSPLHFGNGTRLTVT.

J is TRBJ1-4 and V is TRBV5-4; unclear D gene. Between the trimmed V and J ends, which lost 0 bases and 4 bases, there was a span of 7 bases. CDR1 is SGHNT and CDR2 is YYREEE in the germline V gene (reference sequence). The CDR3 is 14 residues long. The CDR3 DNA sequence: TGTGCCAGCAGCTTGGACAGCCTTAATGAAAAACTGTTTTTT. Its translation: CASSLDSLNEKLFF.

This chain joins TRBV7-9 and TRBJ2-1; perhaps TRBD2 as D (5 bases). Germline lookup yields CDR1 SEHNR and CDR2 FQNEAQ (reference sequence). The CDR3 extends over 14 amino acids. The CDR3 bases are TGTTCCGGGATAGTAGAGACCTCCTACAATGAGCAGTTCTTC. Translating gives CSGIVETSYNEQFF.

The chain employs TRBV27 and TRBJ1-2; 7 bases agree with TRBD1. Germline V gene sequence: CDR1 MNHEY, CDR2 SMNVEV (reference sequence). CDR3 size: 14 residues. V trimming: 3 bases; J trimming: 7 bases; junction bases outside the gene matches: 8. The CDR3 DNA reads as TGTGCCAGCAGTTTGGCACAGGGGTTGACTGGCTACACCTTC. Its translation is CASSLAQGLTGYTF.

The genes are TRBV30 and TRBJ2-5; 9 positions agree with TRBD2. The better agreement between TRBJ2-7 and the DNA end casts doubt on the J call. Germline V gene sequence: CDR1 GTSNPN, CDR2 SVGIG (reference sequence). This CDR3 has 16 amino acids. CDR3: CAWSGTSEWVSYEQYF. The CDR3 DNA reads TGTGCCTGGAGTGGGACTAGCGAATGGGTCTCCTACGAGCAGTACTTC.

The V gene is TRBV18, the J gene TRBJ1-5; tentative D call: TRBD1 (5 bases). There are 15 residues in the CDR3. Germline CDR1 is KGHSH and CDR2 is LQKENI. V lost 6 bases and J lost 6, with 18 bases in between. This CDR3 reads CASSGGDGTVQPQHF. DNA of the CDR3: TGTGCCAGCTCGGGGGGGGACGGTACGGTTCAGCCCCAGCATTTT.

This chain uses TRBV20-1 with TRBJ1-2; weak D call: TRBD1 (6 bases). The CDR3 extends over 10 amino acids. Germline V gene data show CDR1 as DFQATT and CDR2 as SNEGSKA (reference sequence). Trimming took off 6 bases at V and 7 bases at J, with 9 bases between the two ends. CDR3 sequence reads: CSAPGVGYTF. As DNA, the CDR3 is TGCAGTGCCCCAGGGGTTGGCTACACCTTC.

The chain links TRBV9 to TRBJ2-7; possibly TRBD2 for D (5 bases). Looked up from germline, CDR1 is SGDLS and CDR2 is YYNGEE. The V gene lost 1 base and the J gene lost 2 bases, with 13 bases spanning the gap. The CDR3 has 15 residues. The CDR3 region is CASSVFSSPPYEQYF. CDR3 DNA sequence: TGTGCCAGCAGCGTATTTTCTAGCCCACCCTACGAGCAGTACTTC. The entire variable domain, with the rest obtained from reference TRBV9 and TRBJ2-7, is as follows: DSGVTQTPKHLITATGQRVTLRCSPRSGDLSVYWYQQSLDQGLQFLIQYYNGEERAKGNILERFSAQQFPDLHSELNLSSLELGDSALYFCASSVFSSPPYEQYFGPGTRLTVT.

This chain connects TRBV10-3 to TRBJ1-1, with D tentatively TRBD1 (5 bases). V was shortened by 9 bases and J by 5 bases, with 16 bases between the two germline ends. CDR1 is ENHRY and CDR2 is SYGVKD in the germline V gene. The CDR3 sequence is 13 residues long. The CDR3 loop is CAIQSLPGTEAFF. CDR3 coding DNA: TGTGCCATACAATCGCTCCCAGGGACTGAAGCTTTCTTT.

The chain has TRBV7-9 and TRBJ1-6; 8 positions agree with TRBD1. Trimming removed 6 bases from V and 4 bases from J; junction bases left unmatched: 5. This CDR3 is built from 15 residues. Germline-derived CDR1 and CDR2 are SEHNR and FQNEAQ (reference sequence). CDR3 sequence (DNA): TGTGCCAGCAGGACCGGGACAGGATATAATTCACCCCTCCACTTT. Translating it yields CASRTGTGYNSPLHF.

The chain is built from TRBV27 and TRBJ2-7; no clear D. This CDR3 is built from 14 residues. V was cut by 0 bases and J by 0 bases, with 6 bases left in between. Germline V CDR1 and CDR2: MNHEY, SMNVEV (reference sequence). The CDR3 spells CASSLSRNSYEQYF. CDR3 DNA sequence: TGTGCCAGCAGTTTATCGAGGAACTCCTACGAGCAGTACTTC.

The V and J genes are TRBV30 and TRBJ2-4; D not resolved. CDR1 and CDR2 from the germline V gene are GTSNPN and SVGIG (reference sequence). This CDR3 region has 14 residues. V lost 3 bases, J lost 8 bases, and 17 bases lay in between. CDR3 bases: TGTGCCTGGAGAACCATCACCCAACGGGACATTCAGTACTTC. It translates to CAWRTITQRDIQYF.

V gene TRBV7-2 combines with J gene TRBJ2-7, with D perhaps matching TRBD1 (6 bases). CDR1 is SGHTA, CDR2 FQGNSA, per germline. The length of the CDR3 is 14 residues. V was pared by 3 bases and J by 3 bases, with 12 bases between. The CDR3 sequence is CASSFYRDNYEQYF. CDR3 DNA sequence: TGTGCCAGCAGCTTCTACCGGGACAACTACGAGCAGTACTTC.

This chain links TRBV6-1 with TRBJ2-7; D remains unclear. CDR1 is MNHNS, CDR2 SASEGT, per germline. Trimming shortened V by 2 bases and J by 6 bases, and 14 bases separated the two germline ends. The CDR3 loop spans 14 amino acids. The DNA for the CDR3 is TGTGCCAGCAGTGAACCCGACGGGTTGGGCGAGCAGTACTTC. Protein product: CASSEPDGLGEQYF.

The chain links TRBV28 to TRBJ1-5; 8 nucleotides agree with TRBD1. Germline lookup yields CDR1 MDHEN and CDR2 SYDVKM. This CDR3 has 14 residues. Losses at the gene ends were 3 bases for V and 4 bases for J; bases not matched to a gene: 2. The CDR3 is CASSFQGANQPQHF. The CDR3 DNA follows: TGTGCCAGCAGTTTTCAGGGGGCTAATCAGCCCCAGCATTTT.

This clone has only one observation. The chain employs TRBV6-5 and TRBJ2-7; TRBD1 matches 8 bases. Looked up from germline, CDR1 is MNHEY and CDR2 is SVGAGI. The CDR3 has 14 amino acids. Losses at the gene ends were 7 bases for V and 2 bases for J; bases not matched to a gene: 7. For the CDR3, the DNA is TGTGCCAGCACGCGAGGGACAGGACCCTACGAGCAGTACTTC. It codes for CASTRGTGPYEQYF.

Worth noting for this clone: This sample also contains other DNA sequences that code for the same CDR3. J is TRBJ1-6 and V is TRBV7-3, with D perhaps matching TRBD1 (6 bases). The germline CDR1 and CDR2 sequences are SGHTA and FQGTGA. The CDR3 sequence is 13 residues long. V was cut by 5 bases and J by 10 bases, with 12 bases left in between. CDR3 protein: CASSPTGNSPLHF. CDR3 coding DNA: TGTGCCAGCAGCCCCACAGGGAACTCACCCCTCCACTTT.

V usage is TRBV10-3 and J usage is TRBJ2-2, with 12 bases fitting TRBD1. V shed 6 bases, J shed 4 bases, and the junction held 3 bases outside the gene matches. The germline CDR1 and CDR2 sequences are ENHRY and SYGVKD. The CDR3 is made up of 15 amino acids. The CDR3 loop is CAIRGTGGITGELFF. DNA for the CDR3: TGTGCCATCAGGGGGACAGGGGGCATCACCGGGGAGCTGTTTTTT.

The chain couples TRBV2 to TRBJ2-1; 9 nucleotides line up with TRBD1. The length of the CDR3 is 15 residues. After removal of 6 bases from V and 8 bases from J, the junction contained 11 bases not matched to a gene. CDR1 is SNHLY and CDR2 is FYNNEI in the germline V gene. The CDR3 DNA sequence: TGTGCCAGCAGACTCCCAAGGGACAGGGACGATGAGCAGTTCTTC. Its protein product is CASRLPRDRDDEQFF.

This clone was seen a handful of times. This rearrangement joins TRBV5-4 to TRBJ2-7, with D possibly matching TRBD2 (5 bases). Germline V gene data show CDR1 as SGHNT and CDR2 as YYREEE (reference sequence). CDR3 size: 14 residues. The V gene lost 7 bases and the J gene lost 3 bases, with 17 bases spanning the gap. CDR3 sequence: CASSLATGNYEQYF. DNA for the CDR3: TGTGCCAGCTCGCTGGCGACGGGGAACTACGAGCAGTACTTC.

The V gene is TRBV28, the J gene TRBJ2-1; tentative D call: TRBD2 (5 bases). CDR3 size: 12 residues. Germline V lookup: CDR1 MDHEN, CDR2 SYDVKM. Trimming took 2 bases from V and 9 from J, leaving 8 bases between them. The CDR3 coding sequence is TGTGCCAGCAGTTTAAACGGGGTTGAGCAGTTCTTC. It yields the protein CASSLNGVEQFF. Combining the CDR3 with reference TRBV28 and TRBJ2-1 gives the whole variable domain DVKVTQSSRYLVKRTGEKVFLECVQDMDHENMFWYRQDPGLGLRLIYFSYDVKMKEKGDIPEGYSVSREKKERFSLILESASTNQTSMYLCASSLNGVEQFFGPGTRLTVL.

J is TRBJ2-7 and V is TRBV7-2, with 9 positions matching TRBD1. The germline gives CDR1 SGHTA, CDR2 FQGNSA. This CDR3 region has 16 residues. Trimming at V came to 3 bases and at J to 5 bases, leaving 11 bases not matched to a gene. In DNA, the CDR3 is TGTGCCAGCAGCTTGCTGACCGGGACAGGGAGGAACGAGCAGTACTTC. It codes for CASSLLTGTGRNEQYF.

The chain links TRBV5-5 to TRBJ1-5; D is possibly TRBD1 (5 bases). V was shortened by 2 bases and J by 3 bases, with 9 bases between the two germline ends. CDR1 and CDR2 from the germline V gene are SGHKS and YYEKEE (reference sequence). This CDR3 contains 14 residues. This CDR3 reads CASSFGHVNQPQHF. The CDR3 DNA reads TGTGCCAGCAGCTTCGGACACGTCAATCAGCCCCAGCATTTT.